The clone carrying this TCR beta chain was seen at least ten times. Its cognate antigen is unknown. This sample was included in a study of breast tumors, draining lymph nodes, adjacent tissues. Whole-study results and caveats: Tumor repertoires ranked between lymph nodes and nontumor tissue in diversity, with V and J gene preferences. Findings are consistent with lymph node origin and intratumoral expansion of most tumor T cells.

The lymph nodes were axillary draining lymph nodes from breast cancer patients. TCRdb redid the calling of the multiplex PCR reads with MiXCR, one entry per CDR3 protein. The repertoire consists of approximately 90,000 distinct CDR3 sequences, with 25% to 35% occurring once and the leading ten covering 8.1%. The source is a female donor with breast cancer. Some clones in this sample may be carry-over from other donors' samples. Sequences were obtained from axillary lymph node tissue.

Written as DNA, the CDR3 is TGTGCCAGCAGCCGAAGGACTAGCGGGAGTGGCACAGATACGCAGTATTTT. This translates into CASSRRTSGSGTDTQYF. The chain recombines TRBV5-4 with TRBJ2-3, with TRBD2 matching 13 bases. The CDR3 runs to 17 residues. Germline CDR1 and CDR2: SGHNT and YYREEE (reference sequence). J lost 1 base, V lost 4 bases, and 6 bases had no gene match.